This T cell receptor beta chain was sequenced during a study of shared clonotypes between healthy human individuals. The trim removed 5 bases at V and 4 bases at J, leaving 12 bases unmatched. The CDR3 loop spans 16 amino acids. Germline V gene lookup returns CDR1 SEHNR and CDR2 FQNEAQ (reference sequence). Sequencing used immunoSEQ multiplex PCR; TCRdb keeps in-frame clones, though not all of them. This sample carries some 490,000 clones, approximately 82% of them seen once, and the ten largest clones take more than 10%. The rearrangement uses TRBV7-9 and TRBJ2-3, with 7 nucleotides matching TRBD1. Input material: PBMCs. The clonotype originates from a woman in her thirties or forties in good health. Some clones in this sample may be carry-over from other donors' samples. This CDR3 is CASSPPTGWGSDTQYF. CDR3 sequence (DNA): TGTGCCAGCAGCCCACCGACAGGGTGGGGATCAGATACGCAGTATTTT.